Listed below are T cell receptor beta chains from one sample, sequenced in a study of T cells after yellow fever vaccination. TCRdb called the 5' RACE reads again in MiXCR, with one record for every CDR3 protein. There are a few hundred thousand distinct CDR3 sequences in the sample; about 5.2% occur only once, and less than 3.5% lies in the top ten. Sequences were derived from CD4+ T cells sorted from PBMCs, sampled on the day of the yellow fever booster vaccination. Receptor source: a man aged 18-30 years who received the YFV17D yellow fever vaccine. Both conserved end residues are part of each CDR3. D genes are given only for firm matches. Rows may omit the clone size; those that give it use once, few, many or a size class.

j_gene	d_gene	v_gene	abundance	CDR3aa	CDR3nt
TRBJ2-3	NA	TRBV5-1	few	CASSLGDTSTDTQYF	TGCGCCAGCAGCTTGGGGGACACTAGCACAGATACGCAGTATTTT
TRBJ1-1	TRBD1	TRBV12-3/TRBV12-4	few	CASRATGDAFF	TGTGCCAGCAGGGCAACAGGGGACGCTTTCTTT
TRBJ1-2	TRBD1	TRBV6-5	few	CASKQGTGYGYTF	TGTGCCAGCAAACAGGGGACAGGGTATGGCTACACCTTC
TRBJ2-2	TRBD2	TRBV14	many	CASSSGGTNTGELFF	TGTGCCAGCAGCTCGGGGGGAACGAACACCGGGGAGCTGTTTTTT
TRBJ2-7	NA	TRBV12-3/TRBV12-4	many	CASSLGAGQLYEQYF	TGTGCCAGCAGTTTAGGGGCTGGACAGCTATACGAGCAGTACTTC
TRBJ2-1	NA	TRBV5-1	many	CASSLTSFQEGFF	TGCGCCAGCAGCCTAACGTCCTTCCAAGAAGGGTTCTTC
TRBJ2-2	NA	TRBV7-2	NA	CASSSLPSGELFF	TGTGCCAGCAGCTCACTCCCAAGCGGGGAGCTGTTTTTT
TRBJ2-4	NA	TRBV5-1	few	CASSLAPGLQYF	TGCGCCAGCAGCTTGGCGCCGGGTCTTCAGTACTTC
TRBJ2-3	NA	TRBV5-1	many	CASSSRAGTDTQYF	TGCGCCAGCAGCTCTCGGGCAGGAACAGATACGCAGTATTTT
TRBJ1-2	TRBD1	TRBV7-2	medium-sized	CASSLPTGGYGYTF	TGTGCCAGCAGCTTACCGACAGGGGGCTATGGCTACACCTTC
TRBJ2-1	TRBD2	TRBV12-3/TRBV12-4	few	CASRRGLAGGPGHNEQFF	TGTGCCAGCAGACGGGGACTAGCGGGGGGCCCGGGCCACAATGAGCAGTTCTTC
TRBJ2-2	NA	TRBV7-8	many	CASSFLRGDNTGELFF	TGTGCCAGCAGCTTTTTAAGAGGGGACAACACCGGGGAGCTGTTTTTT
TRBJ1-2	NA	TRBV2	NA	CASSVVPNYGYTF	TGTGCCAGCAGTGTTGTTCCTAACTATGGCTACACCTTC
TRBJ1-3	NA	TRBV19	NA	CASIGAEAGNTIYF	TGTGCCAGTATAGGGGCTGAAGCTGGAAACACCATATATTTT
TRBJ1-3	NA	TRBV12-3/TRBV12-4	NA	CASSLAPVSGSGNTIYF	TGTGCCAGCAGTTTAGCGCCGGTGTCGGGCTCTGGAAACACCATATATTTT
TRBJ1-2	TRBD1	TRBV7-3	few	CASSSTGAYGYTF	TGTGCCAGCAGCTCGACAGGGGCCTATGGCTACACCTTC